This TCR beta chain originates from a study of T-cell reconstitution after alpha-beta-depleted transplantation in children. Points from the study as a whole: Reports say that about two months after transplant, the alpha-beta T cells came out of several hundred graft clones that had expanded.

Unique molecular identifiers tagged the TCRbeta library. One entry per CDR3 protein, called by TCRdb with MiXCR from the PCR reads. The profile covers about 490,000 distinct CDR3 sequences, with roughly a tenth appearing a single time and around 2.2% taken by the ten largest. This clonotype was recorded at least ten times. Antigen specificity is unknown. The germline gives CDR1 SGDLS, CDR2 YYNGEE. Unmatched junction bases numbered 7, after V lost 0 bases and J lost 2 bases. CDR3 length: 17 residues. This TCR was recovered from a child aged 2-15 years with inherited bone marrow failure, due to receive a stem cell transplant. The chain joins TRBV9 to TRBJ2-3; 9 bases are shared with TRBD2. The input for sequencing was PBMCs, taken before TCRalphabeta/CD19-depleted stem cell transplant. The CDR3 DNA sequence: TGTGCCAGCAGCGTAGGAAGTAGCGGGAGACCCACAGATACGCAGTATTTT. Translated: CASSVGSSGRPTDTQYF.